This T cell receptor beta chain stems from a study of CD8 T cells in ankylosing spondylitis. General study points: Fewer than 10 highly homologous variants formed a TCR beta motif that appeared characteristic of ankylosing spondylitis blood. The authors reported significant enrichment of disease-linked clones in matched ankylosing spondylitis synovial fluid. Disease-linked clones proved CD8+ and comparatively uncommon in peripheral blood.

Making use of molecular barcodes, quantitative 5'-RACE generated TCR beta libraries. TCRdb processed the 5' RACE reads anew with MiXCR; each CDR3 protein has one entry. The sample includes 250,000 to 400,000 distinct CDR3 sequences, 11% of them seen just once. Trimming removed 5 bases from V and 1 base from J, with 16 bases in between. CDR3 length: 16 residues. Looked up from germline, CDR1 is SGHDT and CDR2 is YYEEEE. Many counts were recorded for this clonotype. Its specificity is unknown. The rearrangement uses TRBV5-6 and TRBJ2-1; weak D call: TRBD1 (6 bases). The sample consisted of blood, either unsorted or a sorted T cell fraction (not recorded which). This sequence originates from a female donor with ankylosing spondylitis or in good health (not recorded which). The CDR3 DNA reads TGTGCCAGCAGTCCGACCGGGACAAAATCCTACAATGAGCAGTTCTTC. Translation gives CASSPTGTKSYNEQFF.